The present entry profiles one T cell receptor beta chain with its context. This sample is drawn from a study of T cell changes during pregnancy in multiple sclerosis. Here immunoSEQ multiplex PCR was the method, and the copy in TCRdb shows in-frame clones only, minus some. The table records 45,000 or so clones, approximately 92% of them present only once. Germline CDR1 and CDR2: SGHNT and YYREEE (reference sequence). J was trimmed by 0 bases and V by 3 bases; bases with no gene match: 9. This CDR3 comprises 18 residues. J is TRBJ2-2 and V is TRBV5-4, with 9 bases identical to TRBD2. The clonotype originates from a female donor with multiple sclerosis, enrolled in a pregnancy study. This sample comprised CD8+ T cells from peripheral blood mononuclear cells, obtained after pregnancy. For the CDR3, the DNA is TGTGCCAGCAGCTCACCTAGCGGGGAGGAAGCGAACACCGGGGAGCTGTTTTTT. This codes for CASSSPSGEEANTGELFF.